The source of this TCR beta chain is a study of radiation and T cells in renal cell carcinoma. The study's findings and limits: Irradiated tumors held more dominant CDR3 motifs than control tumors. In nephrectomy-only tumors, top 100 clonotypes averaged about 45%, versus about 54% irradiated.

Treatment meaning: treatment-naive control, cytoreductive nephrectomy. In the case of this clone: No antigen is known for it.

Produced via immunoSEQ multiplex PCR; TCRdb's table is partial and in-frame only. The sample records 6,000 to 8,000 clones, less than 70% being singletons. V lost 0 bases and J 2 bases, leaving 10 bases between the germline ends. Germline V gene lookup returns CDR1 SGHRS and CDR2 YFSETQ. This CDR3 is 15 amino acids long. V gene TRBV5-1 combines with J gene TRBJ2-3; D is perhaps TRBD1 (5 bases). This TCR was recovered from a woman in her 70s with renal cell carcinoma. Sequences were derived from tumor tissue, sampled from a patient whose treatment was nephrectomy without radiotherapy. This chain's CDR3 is CASSLEGATTDTQYF. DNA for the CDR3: TGCGCCAGCAGCTTGGAAGGGGCGACCACAGATACGCAGTATTTT.